This TCR beta chain stems from a study of human T cells and chemical hapten exposure. How the authors handled the data: A per-sample median of approximately 87,000 TCRs was observed, with counts ranging from about 23,224 to 690,600. Each CDR3 protein gets one entry after TCRdb re-called the RACE reads with MiXCR. These V and J calls derive from TCRdb rather than the authors' analysis. The data hold about 110,000 distinct CDR3 sequences, with under 40% observed a single time. Overall study findings and caveats: Significantly greater numbers of large CDR3 similarity clusters came from expanded TCRs than from controls.

Note on this clonotype: What it binds is unknown.

As for time point: patch test 3, about 24 weeks after DPC sensitization. Treatment: therapeutic diphenylcyclopropenone sensitization with weekly scalp DPC. The CDR3 runs 14 residues. The germline V gene encodes CDR1 SGHTA and CDR2 FQGNSA. The V gene lost 6 bases and the J gene lost 5 bases, with 13 bases spanning the gap. This specimen consisted of whole blood, obtained in connection with sensitization to the hapten diphenylcyclopropenone (DPC). The chain carries TRBV7-2 and TRBJ1-4; a weak D match, TRBD1 (6 bases). This receptor was taken from a man aged 40-50 years with alopecia areata. Some clones in this sample may be carry-over from other donors' samples. The CDR3 is CASRAGHRNEKLFF. The CDR3 DNA reads as TGTGCCAGCAGGGCGGGACATAGGAATGAAAAACTGTTTTTT.